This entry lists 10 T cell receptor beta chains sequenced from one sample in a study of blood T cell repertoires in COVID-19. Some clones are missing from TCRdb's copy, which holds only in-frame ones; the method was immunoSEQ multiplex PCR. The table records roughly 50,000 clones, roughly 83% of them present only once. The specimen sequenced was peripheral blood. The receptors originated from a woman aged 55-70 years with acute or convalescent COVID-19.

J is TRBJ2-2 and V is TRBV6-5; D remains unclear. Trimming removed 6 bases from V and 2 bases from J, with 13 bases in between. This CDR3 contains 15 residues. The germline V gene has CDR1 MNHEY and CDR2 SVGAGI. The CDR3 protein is CASRKQNLNTGELFF. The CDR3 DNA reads TGTGCCAGCAGGAAACAGAACTTAAACACCGGGGAGCTGTTTTTT.

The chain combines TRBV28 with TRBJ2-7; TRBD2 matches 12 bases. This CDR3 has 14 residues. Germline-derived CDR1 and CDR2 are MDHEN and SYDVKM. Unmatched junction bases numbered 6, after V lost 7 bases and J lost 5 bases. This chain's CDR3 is CASITSGGSHEQYF. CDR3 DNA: TGTGCCAGCATCACTAGCGGGGGGAGCCACGAGCAGTACTTC.

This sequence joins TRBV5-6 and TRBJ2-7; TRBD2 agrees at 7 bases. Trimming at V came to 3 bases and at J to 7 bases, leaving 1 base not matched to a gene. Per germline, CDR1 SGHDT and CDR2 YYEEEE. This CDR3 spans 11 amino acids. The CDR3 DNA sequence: TGTGCCAGCAGCTACGGGGGGGAGCAGTACTTC. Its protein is CASSYGGEQYF.

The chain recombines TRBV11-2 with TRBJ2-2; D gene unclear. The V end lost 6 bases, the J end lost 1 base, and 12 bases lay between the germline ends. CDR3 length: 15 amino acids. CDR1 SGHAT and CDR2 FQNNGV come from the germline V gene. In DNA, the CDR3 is TGTGCCAGCAGTCGACAAAAAAAGAACACCGGGGAGCTGTTTTTT. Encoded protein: CASSRQKKNTGELFF.

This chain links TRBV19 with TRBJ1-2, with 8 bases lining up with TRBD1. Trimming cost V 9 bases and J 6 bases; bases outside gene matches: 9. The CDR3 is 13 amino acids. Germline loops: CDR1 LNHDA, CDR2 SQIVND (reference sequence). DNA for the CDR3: TGTGCCAGCTGGACAGGGTCTTTGGATGGCTACACCTTC. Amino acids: CASWTGSLDGYTF.

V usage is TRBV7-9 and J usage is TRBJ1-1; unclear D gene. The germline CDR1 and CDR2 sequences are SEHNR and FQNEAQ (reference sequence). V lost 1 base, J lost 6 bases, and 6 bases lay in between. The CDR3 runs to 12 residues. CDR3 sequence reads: CASSLVGPEAFF. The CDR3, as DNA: TGTGCCAGCAGCTTAGTTGGGCCTGAAGCTTTCTTT. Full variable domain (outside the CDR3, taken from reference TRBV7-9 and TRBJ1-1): DTGVSQNPRHKITKRGQNVTFRCDPISEHNRLYWYRQTLGQGPEFLTYFQNEAQLEKSRLLSDRFSAERPKGSFSTLEIQRTEQGDSAMYLCASSLVGPEAFFGQGTRLTVV.

CDR3 protein: CASSLSPAGLREQYF. The CDR3, as DNA: TGTGCCAGCAGTTTATCTCCAGCGGGCCTACGAGAGCAGTACTTC. This chain links TRBV27 with TRBJ2-7, with D possibly being TRBD2 (6 bases). Between the trimmed V and J ends, which lost 0 bases and 7 bases, there was a span of 16 bases. CDR3 length equals 15 residues. Germline loops: CDR1 MNHEY, CDR2 SMNVEV (reference sequence).

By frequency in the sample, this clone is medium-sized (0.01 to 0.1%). The CDR3: CASSIKRGAYEQYF. CDR3 sequence (DNA): TGTGCCAGTAGTATTAAGCGGGGGGCCTACGAGCAGTACTTC. J is TRBJ2-7 and V is TRBV19, with 9 bases matching TRBD2. Trimming cost V 3 bases and J 2 bases; bases outside gene matches: 2. Germline V gives CDR1 LNHDA, CDR2 SQIVND (reference sequence). The CDR3 is 14 amino acids.

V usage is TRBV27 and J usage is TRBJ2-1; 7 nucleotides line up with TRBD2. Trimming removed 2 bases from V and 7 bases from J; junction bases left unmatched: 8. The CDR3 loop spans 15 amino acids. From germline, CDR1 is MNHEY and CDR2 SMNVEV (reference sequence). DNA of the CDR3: TGTGCCAGCAGTTTAAATGCGGGAGTAGGAAATGAGCAGTTCTTC. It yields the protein CASSLNAGVGNEQFF.

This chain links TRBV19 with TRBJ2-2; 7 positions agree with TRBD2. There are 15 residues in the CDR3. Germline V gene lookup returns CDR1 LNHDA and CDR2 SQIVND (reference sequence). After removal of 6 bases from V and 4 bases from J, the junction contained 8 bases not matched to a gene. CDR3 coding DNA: TGTGCCAGTAGGGTGACCTGGGGGGGCACCGGGGAGCTGTTTTTT. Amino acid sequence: CASRVTWGGTGELFF.